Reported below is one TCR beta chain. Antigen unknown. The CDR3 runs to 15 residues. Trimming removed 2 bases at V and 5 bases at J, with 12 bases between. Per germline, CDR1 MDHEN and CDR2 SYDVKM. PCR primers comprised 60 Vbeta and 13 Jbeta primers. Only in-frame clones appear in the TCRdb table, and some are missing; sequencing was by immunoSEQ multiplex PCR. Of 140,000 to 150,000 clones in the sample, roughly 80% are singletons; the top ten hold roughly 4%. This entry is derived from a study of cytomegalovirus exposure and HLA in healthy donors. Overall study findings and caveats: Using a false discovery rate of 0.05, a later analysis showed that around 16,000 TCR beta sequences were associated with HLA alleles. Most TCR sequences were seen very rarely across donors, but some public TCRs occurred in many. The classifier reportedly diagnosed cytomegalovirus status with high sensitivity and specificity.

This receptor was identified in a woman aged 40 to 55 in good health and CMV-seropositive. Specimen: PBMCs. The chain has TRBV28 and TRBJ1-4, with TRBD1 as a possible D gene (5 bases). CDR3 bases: TGTGCCAGCAGTTTAACCCAGGGTACAAATGAAAAACTGTTTTTT. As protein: CASSLTQGTNEKLFF.